The entry that follows covers one T cell receptor (beta chain) sequence. Its antigen is still unknown. No much larger clone exists at a distance of one base, and base qualities are not known. The source of the sample is a study of blood T cell repertoires in COVID-19 (dated by TCRdb to about 2020). Regarding the study in general: Samples from collaborators originated in the United States, Italy and Spain and spanned both the acute and convalescent phases of COVID-19. The prospective study material was composed of cDNA or gDNA derived from T cells, B-cell-depleted T cells, or PBMCs. Deeply sampled blood TCRbeta repertoires from subjects exposed to, actively infected with, or recovered from COVID-19 were included in the dataset. The repertoires were released in a freely available public database meant as a resource for research on the immune response to SARS-CoV-2. The samples were drawn from two sources: the first 160 participants of the ongoing ImmuneRACE study, and 950 to 1,500 subjects contributed by 6 global collaborators. The sample metadata nearly always contained a de-identified subject ID, COVID-19 status, age in years and sex. Where available, HLA class I and class II types were obtained from metadata supplied by the sample provider rather than from assay-based typing. Overall results and qualifications from the work: How much clinical and demographic metadata was included differed by source and by participant, and the metadata was provided uncurated.

TCRbeta CDR3 regions were amplified from genomic DNA using the immunoSEQ Assay, a bias-controlled multiplex PCR. For the original study's pipeline: Nucleated cell counts per sample were estimated from amplification of reference gene primers within the assay. Sequence reads were collapsed and filtered to measure the absolute abundance of every unique TCRbeta CDR3 rearrangement. For each sample, productive Simpson clonality was calculated as the square root of Simpson's diversity index across productive rearrangements. TCRdb obtained this table from immuneACCESS and retained in-frame rearrangements with V and J assigned. These tables miss some clones; where compared with another copy, unresolved V genes account for less than half of the shortfall, and the remainder is unexplained. The V and J calls and the clone size are those of that table, but D and trimming were determined from the DNA. Here the sample has under 150,000 clones; around 81% occur a single time. The top ten clonotypes cover 9.7% of the sample.

Each collaborating institution followed its own protocols to collect whole blood in K2EDTA tubes. For TCRbeta analysis, collaborators shipped samples as frozen whole blood, isolated PBMCs, or DNA extracted from either of those sample types. The receptor's source is a man between 40 and 49 years old with active or convalescent COVID-19. Specimen: peripheral blood.

The CDR3 in this case is CASGTGLAGDTDTQYF. The base sequence is TGCGCCAGCGGGACCGGACTAGCGGGAGACACAGATACGCAGTATTTT. The V gene is TRBV5-1 and the J gene is TRBJ2-3; TRBD2 lines up with 13 middle nucleotides. The CDR3, from cysteine to phenylalanine, totals 16 residues. Only CDR3 DNA remains: 48 bases, in frame from the first base. In the germline V gene, CDR1 corresponds to SGHRS and CDR2 to YFSETQ. Trimming takes 7 bases off V and 2 bases off J; junction bases not matched to a gene: 7.